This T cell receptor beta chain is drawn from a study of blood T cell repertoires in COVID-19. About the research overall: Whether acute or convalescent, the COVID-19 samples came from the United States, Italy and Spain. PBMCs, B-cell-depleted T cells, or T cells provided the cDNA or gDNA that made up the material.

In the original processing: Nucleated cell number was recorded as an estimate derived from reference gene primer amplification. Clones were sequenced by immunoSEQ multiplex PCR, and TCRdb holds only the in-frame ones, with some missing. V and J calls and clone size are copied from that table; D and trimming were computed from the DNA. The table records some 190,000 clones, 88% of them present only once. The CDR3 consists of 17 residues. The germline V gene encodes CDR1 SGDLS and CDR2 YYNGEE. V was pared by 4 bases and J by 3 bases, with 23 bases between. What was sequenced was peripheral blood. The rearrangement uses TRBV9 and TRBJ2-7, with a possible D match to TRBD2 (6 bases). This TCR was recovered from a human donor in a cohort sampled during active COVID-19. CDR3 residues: CASSPLGTPGPYYEQYF. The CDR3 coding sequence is TGTGCCAGCAGCCCGCTCGGGACTCCTGGACCCTACTACGAGCAGTACTTC.